This T cell receptor (beta chain) is from a study of Graves' ophthalmopathy and Graves' hyperthyroidism. Findings of the study overall: Most expanded clonotypes in thyroid above 0.001 frequency also showed up in blood.

Researchers took RNA transcripts and amplified TCR beta CDR3 regions from them. The workflow started with a first-round RT-PCR run with HTBI primers and then moved on to a second-round multiplex PCR. TCRdb ran MiXCR on the multiplex PCR reads and lists one entry per CDR3 protein. The sample records roughly 400,000 distinct CDR3 sequences, just over 15% being singletons. Germline CDR1 reads MNHEY; CDR2 reads SVGAGI. CDR3 length: 15 amino acids. The germline V and J ends were trimmed by 0 bases and 0 bases, with 8 bases remaining between them. Researchers classed hyperthyroidism as stable given no ophthalmopathy within 18 months of follow-up. Patients with other autoimmune diseases, uncontrolled infections, pregnancy or lactation were excluded. Diagnosis relied on clinical symptoms, serum thyroxine, TRAb, thyroid ultrasound and orbital computed tomography. In regard to this clonotype: The antigen is unknown.

Sequenced input: peripheral blood. This chain joins TRBV6-5 and TRBJ1-2; D is unclear. This TCR derives from a woman between 18 and 29 years old with stable Graves' hyperthyroidism. CDR3 in amino acids: CASSYSALANYGYTF. The CDR3 nucleotides are TGTGCCAGCAGTTACTCGGCCTTAGCTAACTATGGCTACACCTTC.